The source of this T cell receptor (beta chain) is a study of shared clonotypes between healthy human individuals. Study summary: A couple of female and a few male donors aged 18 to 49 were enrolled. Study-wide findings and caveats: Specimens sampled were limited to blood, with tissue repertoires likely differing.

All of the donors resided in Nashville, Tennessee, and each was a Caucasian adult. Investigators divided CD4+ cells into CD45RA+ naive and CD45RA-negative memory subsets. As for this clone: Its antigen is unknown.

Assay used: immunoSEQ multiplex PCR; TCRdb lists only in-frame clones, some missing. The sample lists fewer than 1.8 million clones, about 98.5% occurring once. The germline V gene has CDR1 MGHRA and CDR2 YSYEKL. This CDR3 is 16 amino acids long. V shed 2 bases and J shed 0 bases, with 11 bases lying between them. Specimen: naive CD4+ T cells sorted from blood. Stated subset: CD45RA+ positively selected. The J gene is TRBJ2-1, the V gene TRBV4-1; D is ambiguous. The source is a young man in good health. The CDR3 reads CASSQSSFLSYNEQFF. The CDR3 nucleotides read TGCGCCAGCAGCCAATCATCGTTTCTCTCCTACAATGAGCAGTTCTTC.